Each of the 15 T cell receptor beta chains below was sequenced from the same sample in a study of blood T cell repertoires in COVID-19. TCRdb's copy holds only in-frame clones and misses some; the assay was immunoSEQ multiplex PCR. The sample includes fewer than 120,000 clones, about 75% seen only once; the top ten take 16%. Sequencing was performed on peripheral blood. These receptors originate from a woman older than 75 with active or convalescent COVID-19.

The chain joins TRBV5-4 to TRBJ2-5; TRBD2 aligns across 10 bases. CDR3 size: 15 residues. J was trimmed by 5 bases and V by 2 bases; bases with no gene match: 6. CDR1 is SGHNT and CDR2 is YYREEE in the germline V gene (reference sequence). In nucleotides, the CDR3 is TGTGCCAGCAGCTTTTCTCTAGCGGGAGCTGAGACCCAGTACTTC. Its protein is CASSFSLAGAETQYF.

The rearrangement links TRBV18 to TRBJ2-1, with a possible D match to TRBD2 (6 bases). V lost 3 bases and J lost 1, with 16 bases in between. The length of the CDR3 is 17 residues. Germline CDR1 KGHSH, CDR2 LQKENI. The CDR3 DNA reads TGTGCCAGCTCACCGGAGGATCGCGGGGCTTCCTACAATGAGCAGTTCTTC. Its protein is CASSPEDRGASYNEQFF.

In DNA form, the CDR3 reads TGTGCCAGCAGCTTCGGGACTGAGCAGTACTTC. Translation: CASSFGTEQYF. The chain employs TRBV5-4 and TRBJ2-7; perhaps TRBD2 as D (6 bases). V was shortened by 2 bases and J by 7 bases, with 7 bases between the two germline ends. The CDR3 consists of 11 residues. Germline CDR1 is SGHNT and CDR2 is YYREEE (reference sequence).

V usage is TRBV2 and J usage is TRBJ2-2, with a weak D call TRBD1 (5 bases). Trimming stripped 6 bases from V and 4 bases from J, with 12 bases between. Germline V lookup: CDR1 SNHLY, CDR2 FYNNEI. The CDR3 spans 14 residues. The CDR3 DNA is TGTGCCAGCAGGCCCGACAGAATCACCGGGGAGCTGTTTTTT. Protein product: CASRPDRITGELFF.

The chain couples TRBV5-1 to TRBJ1-2, with 9 bases aligning to TRBD1. The V and J ends lost 1 base and 8 bases, in that order; junction bases with no gene match: 12. The CDR3 runs 16 residues. The germline V gene has CDR1 SGHRS and CDR2 YFSETQ. CDR3 protein: CASSLRPSWTGEGYTF. Here the CDR3 DNA reads TGCGCCAGCAGCTTGCGTCCTTCCTGGACAGGGGAGGGCTACACCTTC. The entire variable domain, with the rest obtained from reference TRBV5-1 and TRBJ1-2, is as follows: KAGVTQTPRYLIKTRGQQVTLSCSPISGHRSVSWYQQTPGQGLQFLFEYFSETQRNKGNFPGRFSGRQFSNSRSEMNVSTLELGDSALYLCASSLRPSWTGEGYTFGSGTRLTVV.

The J gene is TRBJ2-1, the V gene TRBV24-1; 14 bases are shared with TRBD2. Germline CDR1 KGHDR, CDR2 SFDVKD. The V and J ends lost 4 bases and 9 bases, in that order; junction bases with no gene match: 7. The CDR3 contains 16 residues. The DNA for the CDR3 is TGTGCCACCAGTGAGACTAGCGGGGGGGTGTATGGTGAGCAGTTCTTC. Amino acid sequence: CATSETSGGVYGEQFF.

This clone was seen more than once but under ten times. The chain is built from TRBV7-9 and TRBJ1-5, with 8 bases matching TRBD1. This CDR3 spans 14 amino acids. V lost 4 bases to trimming and J lost 9 bases; unmatched junction nucleotides: 8. Germline V gives CDR1 SEHNR, CDR2 FQNEAQ (reference sequence). The CDR3 reads CASSSGQVLWPQHF. CDR3 DNA sequence: TGTGCCAGCAGCTCGGGACAGGTCTTATGGCCCCAGCATTTT.

The gene calls are TRBV6-6 and TRBJ1-5; the D is unclear. Per germline, CDR1 MNHNY and CDR2 SVGAGI (reference sequence). This CDR3 spans 14 amino acids. V was pared by 2 bases and J by 3 bases, with 8 bases between. DNA for the CDR3: TGTGCCAGCAGTTACCGAGGACTCAATCAGCCCCAGCATTTT. Translation gives CASSYRGLNQPQHF.

The chain combines TRBV15 with TRBJ2-2; 7 nucleotides match TRBD2. Germline V lookup: CDR1 LNHNV, CDR2 YYDKDF (reference sequence). Germline trimming cut 6 bases from V and 4 bases from J; bases unmatched to any gene: 8. The CDR3 runs 15 residues. CDR3 DNA sequence: TGTGCCACCAGGGGTATGGGGAGGGGCACCGGGGAGCTGTTTTTT. Translation gives CATRGMGRGTGELFF.

The CDR3 protein is CASSRTSRNEQFF. As DNA, the CDR3 is TGTGCCAGCAGCCGGACTAGCCGCAATGAGCAGTTCTTC. This chain links TRBV28 with TRBJ2-1; the match to TRBD2 covers 8 bases. CDR3 length: 13 amino acids. V dropped 6 bases and J dropped 6; count of bases not matched to a gene: 4. Germline loops: CDR1 MDHEN, CDR2 SYDVKM.

The chain is built from TRBV6-1 and TRBJ2-7, with 9 bases aligning to TRBD2. From germline, CDR1 is MNHNS and CDR2 SASEGT. The junction had 5 bases not matched to a gene; V was cut back by 3 bases and J by 2 bases. The CDR3 covers 15 residues. Here the CDR3 reads CASSELRLAAYEQYF. CDR3 in DNA: TGTGCCAGCAGTGAGTTGAGACTAGCGGCCTACGAGCAGTACTTC.

The chain is built from TRBV30 and TRBJ2-2, with a weak D call TRBD1 (5 bases). This CDR3 spans 15 amino acids. CDR1 GTSNPN and CDR2 SVGIG come from the germline V gene (reference sequence). Trimming stripped 2 bases from V and 3 bases from J, with 13 bases between. This chain's CDR3 is CAWSFGRVDTGELFF. In DNA, the CDR3 is TGTGCCTGGAGTTTTGGCAGGGTGGACACCGGGGAGCTGTTTTTT.

CDR3 bases: TGTGCCAGCAGCCAAGCTCGGTACTCCTACGAGCAGTACTTC. It translates to CASSQARYSYEQYF. The chain uses TRBV7-2 and TRBJ2-7, with unresolved D. CDR3 length equals 14 residues. V lost 5 bases and J 0 bases, leaving 11 bases between the germline ends. Germline V gives CDR1 SGHTA, CDR2 FQGNSA.

The V gene is TRBV6-6, the J gene TRBJ2-7; 12 positions match TRBD2. The CDR3 runs 14 residues. CDR1 and CDR2 from the germline V gene are MNHNY and SVGAGI (reference sequence). V lost 7 bases, J lost 3 bases, and 4 bases stayed unmatched. In DNA form, the CDR3 reads TGTGCCAGCAAACAGACTAGCGGGAGCTACGAGCAGTACTTC. Its protein is CASKQTSGSYEQYF.

This rearrangement joins TRBV9 to TRBJ2-1; 7 bases match TRBD1. This CDR3 region has 15 residues. In germline, CDR1 is SGDLS, CDR2 YYNGEE. The junction had 4 bases not matched to a gene; V was cut back by 4 bases and J by 0 bases. This CDR3 is CASSPRQGSYNEQFF. The CDR3 DNA sequence: TGTGCCAGCAGCCCACGACAGGGCTCCTACAATGAGCAGTTCTTC. Variable domain in full (rest from reference TRBV9 and TRBJ2-1): DSGVTQTPKHLITATGQRVTLRCSPRSGDLSVYWYQQSLDQGLQFLIQYYNGEERAKGNILERFSAQQFPDLHSELNLSSLELGDSALYFCASSPRQGSYNEQFFGPGTRLTVL.